This T cell receptor (beta chain) emerged from a study of blood T cell repertoires in COVID-19. Background on the study: T cells, B-cell-depleted T cells, or PBMCs provided the cDNA or gDNA that served as material.

The ends were cut back, 1 base at V and 4 bases at J, with 5 bases in the middle. CDR3 size: 13 residues. Source study methods: Amplification from reference gene primers served as the basis for estimated nucleated cell counts. Clones were sequenced by immunoSEQ multiplex PCR, and TCRdb holds only the in-frame ones, with some missing. For V, J and clone size, that table is used; D and trimming come from the DNA. This table has 150,000 to 200,000 clones, 70% to 90% appearing once. The chain combines TRBV12-3 or TRBV12-4 with TRBJ2-1; D unclear. The specimen was peripheral blood. This clonotype was sampled from a man in his late teens or twenties with acute or convalescent COVID-19. The CDR3 DNA follows: TGTGCCAGCAGTTTAGAACTATACAATGAGCAGTTCTTC. It codes for CASSLELYNEQFF.